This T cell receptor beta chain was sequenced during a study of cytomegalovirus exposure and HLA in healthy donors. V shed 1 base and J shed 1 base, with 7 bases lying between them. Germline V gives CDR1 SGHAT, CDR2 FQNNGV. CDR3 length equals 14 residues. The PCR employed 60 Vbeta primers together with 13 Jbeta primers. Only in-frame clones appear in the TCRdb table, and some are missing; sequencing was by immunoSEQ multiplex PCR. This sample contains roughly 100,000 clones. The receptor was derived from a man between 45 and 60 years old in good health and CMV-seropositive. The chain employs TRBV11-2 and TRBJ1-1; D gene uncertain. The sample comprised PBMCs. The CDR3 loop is CASSLVYRNTEAFF. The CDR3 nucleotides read TGTGCCAGCAGCTTAGTTTACAGGAACACTGAAGCTTTCTTT.